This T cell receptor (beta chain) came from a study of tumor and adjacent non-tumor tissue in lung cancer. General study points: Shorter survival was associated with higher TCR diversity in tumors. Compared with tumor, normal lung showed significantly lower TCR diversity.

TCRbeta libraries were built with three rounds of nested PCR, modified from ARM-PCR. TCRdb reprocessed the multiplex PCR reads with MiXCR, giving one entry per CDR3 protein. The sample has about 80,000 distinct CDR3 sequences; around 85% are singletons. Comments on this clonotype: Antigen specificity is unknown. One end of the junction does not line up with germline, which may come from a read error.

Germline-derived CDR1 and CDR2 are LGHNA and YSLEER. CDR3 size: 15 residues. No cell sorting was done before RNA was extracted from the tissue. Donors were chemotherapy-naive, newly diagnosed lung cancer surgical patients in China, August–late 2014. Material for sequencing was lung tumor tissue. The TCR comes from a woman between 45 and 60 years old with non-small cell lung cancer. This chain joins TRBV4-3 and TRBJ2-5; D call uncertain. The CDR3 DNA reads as TGCGCCAGCAACCAAGATTCCTGTCCTCAAGAGACTCAGTACTTC. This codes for CASNQDSCPQETQYF.